A single T cell receptor (beta chain) is shown here with its context. These data belong to a study of T cells expressing NK-cell markers. About the study: Source material for TCR beta repertoires consisted of sorted CD3+CD56+NKG2C+, CD3+CD56+NKG2C- and CD3+CD56-NKG2C+ T cells. Seven donors tested HCMV-seropositive and one tested seronegative among the eight sequenced.

Germline CDR1 ENHRY, CDR2 SYGVKD. The CDR3 has 14 amino acids. TCR beta libraries carry UMIs added by 5'RACE template switching. TCRdb reprocessed the 5' RACE reads, with one entry per CDR3 protein and no DNA. This repertoire includes 500,000 or so distinct CDR3 sequences. The rearrangement uses TRBV10-3 and TRBJ2-7; lacking DNA, the TRBD1 call made by TCRdb goes unchecked. The TCR comes from a man aged 18-30 years in good health. Sequences were obtained from blood T cells: a sorted CD56 or NKG2C T cell subset, CD4+ or CD8+ T cells, or bulk PBMC T cells (not recorded which). The chain's CDR3 is CAIRTGYSSYEQYF.